Shown below are 16 T cell receptor beta chains from a single sample sequenced in a study of graft-versus-host responses after intestinal transplantation. Their antigen targets remain unknown. Some clones are missing from TCRdb's copy, which holds only in-frame ones; the method was immunoSEQ multiplex PCR. The sample has about 85,000 clones, less than 95% seen once; the top ten hold 7.6%. The sample was unstimulated CD8+ T cells sorted from spleen or lymph node cells, taken before transplant. The origin of the receptors is a human donor who was the organ donor for an intestinal transplant.

The gene calls are TRBV21-1 and TRBJ2-1; the table's TRBD1 call for D was not verified on the DNA. TRBV21-1 is classified as a pseudogene. The CDR3 spans 12 residues. The CDR3 here is CASTTGGNEQFF. As DNA, the CDR3 is TGTGCCAGCACCACAGGGGGCAATGAGCAGTTCTTC.

This clone was seen only once. The chain recombines TRBV11-2 with TRBJ2-3; 13 bases match TRBD2. The CDR3 consists of 15 residues. Per germline, CDR1 SGHAT and CDR2 FQNNGV. V shed 5 bases, J shed 6 bases, and the junction held 5 bases outside the gene matches. CDR3 nucleotide sequence: TGTGCCAGCAGCACGAGGACTAGCGGGAGTGATACGCAGTATTTT. Encoded protein: CASSTRTSGSDTQYF.

The CDR3 DNA reads as TGCGCCAGCAGCCAAGAAGCCCGAACGAACACTGAAGCTTTCTTT. Translation: CASSQEARTNTEAFF. This chain links TRBV4-1 with TRBJ1-1; D is unresolved. The CDR3 loop spans 15 amino acids. Germline CDR1 MGHRA, CDR2 YSYEKL. Trimming took off 0 bases at V and 1 base at J, with 9 bases between the two ends.

The V call is TRBV11-3, the J call TRBJ2-4, with 7 bases matching TRBD2. This CDR3 has 15 residues. With V trimmed by 4 bases and J by 0 bases, 3 bases remained unmatched. Germline V gene data show CDR1 as SGHNT and CDR2 as YENEEA. The CDR3 coding sequence is TGTGCCAGCAGCTCCGTAGCGGGAGCCAAAAACATTCAGTACTTC. It yields the protein CASSSVAGAKNIQYF.

The chain has TRBV7-9 and TRBJ1-5; 9 bases line up with TRBD1. The V gene end was trimmed by 4 bases and the J gene end by 4 bases; junction bases not matched to a gene: 5. Germline lookup yields CDR1 SEHNR and CDR2 FQNEAQ (reference sequence). This CDR3 is built from 15 residues. CDR3 amino acids: CASSSPGTGNQPQHF. In DNA, the CDR3 is TGTGCCAGCAGCTCACCCGGGACAGGGAATCAGCCCCAGCATTTT.

V and J are TRBV27 and TRBJ2-1; TRBD2 is a possible D gene (6 bases). Germline V gene sequence: CDR1 MNHEY, CDR2 SMNVEV (reference sequence). V was cut by 5 bases and J by 7 bases, with 15 bases left in between. The CDR3 loop spans 14 amino acids. The DNA for the CDR3 is TGTGCCAGCAGTCGGAGGGGACGGGGGAATGAGCAGTTCTTC. It specifies CASSRRGRGNEQFF.

As DNA, the CDR3 is TGTGCCAGTAGTATGTCACAGATGAACACTGAAGCTTTCTTT. Translation: CASSMSQMNTEAFF. The gene calls are TRBV19 and TRBJ1-1; no clear D. This CDR3 region has 14 residues. The germline gives CDR1 LNHDA, CDR2 SQIVND (reference sequence). Trimming stripped 3 bases from V and 0 bases from J, with 8 bases between.

V and J are TRBV6-4 and TRBJ2-2; D possibly corresponds to TRBD1 (6 bases). This CDR3 contains 15 residues. Germline CDR1 reads MRHNA; CDR2 reads SNTAGT. Trimming removed 4 bases at V and 3 bases at J, with 12 bases between. The CDR3 nucleotides are TGTGCCAGCAGTGCCTCACAGGGATACACCGGGGAGCTGTTTTTT. This translates into CASSASQGYTGELFF.

CDR3 amino acids: CASSTDVLSNTGELFF. For the CDR3, the DNA is TGCGCCAGCAGCACGGACGTCCTCTCGAACACCGGGGAGCTGTTTTTT. This chain connects TRBV5-1 to TRBJ2-2; D unresolved. V was cut by 4 bases and J by 0 bases, with 13 bases left in between. Germline-derived CDR1 and CDR2 are SGHRS and YFSETQ. CDR3 length equals 16 residues.

This clone was counted once. The gene calls are TRBV5-6 and TRBJ2-7, with D unresolved. V was cut by 2 bases and J by 0 bases, with 9 bases left in between. The germline V gene encodes CDR1 SGHDT and CDR2 YYEEEE. The CDR3 has 14 residues. The CDR3: CASSFLQSSYEQYF. The CDR3 coding sequence is TGTGCCAGCAGCTTTTTACAGAGCTCCTACGAGCAGTACTTC.

This clone was seen only once. This rearrangement joins TRBV4-1 to TRBJ2-7; TRBD1 aligns across 8 bases. J was trimmed by 8 bases and V by 1 base; bases with no gene match: 10. CDR3 length: 15 residues. Germline V gives CDR1 MGHRA, CDR2 YSYEKL. As DNA, the CDR3 is TGCGCCAGCAGCCAAGCCAGGGGGCTCCTCCAACAGCAGTACTTC. Protein: CASSQARGLLQQQYF.

The chain employs TRBV6-5 and TRBJ1-3; 7 positions match TRBD1. Germline V gives CDR1 MNHEY, CDR2 SVGAGI. The J segment lost 2 bases and the V segment lost 0 bases, leaving 4 bases of the junction unmatched. This CDR3 comprises 16 residues. CDR3 bases: TGTGCCAGCAGTTACTCTGGACAGGCGGCTGGAAACACCATATATTTT. It codes for CASSYSGQAAGNTIYF.

The J gene is TRBJ1-4, the V gene TRBV5-6, with a tentative D call TRBD1 (5 bases). V gave up 5 bases and J gave up 5 bases, with 13 bases separating them. Germline V CDR1 and CDR2: SGHDT, YYEEEE. The CDR3 length is 14 residues. The CDR3 DNA is TGTGCCAGCAGTACCGGGACGGGGAATGAAAAACTGTTTTTT. This translates into CASSTGTGNEKLFF. The variable domain in full, completed from reference TRBV5-6 and TRBJ1-4, reads DAGVTQSPTHLIKTRGQQVTLRCSPKSGHDTVSWYQQALGQGPQFIFQYYEEEERQRGNFPDRFSGHQFPNYSSELNVNALLLGDSALYLCASSTGTGNEKLFFGSGTQLSVL.

This rearrangement joins TRBV5-6 to TRBJ2-3; D uncertain. V was shortened by 3 bases and J by 1 base, with 9 bases between the two germline ends. The germline CDR1 and CDR2 sequences are SGHDT and YYEEEE. This CDR3 is 14 amino acids long. CDR3 protein: CASSWATGTDTQYF. Here the CDR3 DNA reads TGTGCCAGCAGCTGGGCAACAGGCACAGATACGCAGTATTTT.

The V and J genes are TRBV19 and TRBJ2-7; TRBD2 matches at 8 bases. The V segment lost 5 bases and the J segment 2 bases; nucleotides outside the gene matches: 8. The CDR3 is made up of 15 amino acids. The germline gives CDR1 LNHDA, CDR2 SQIVND (reference sequence). CDR3 sequence (DNA): TGTGCCAGTAGTCCCCCTGGCGGGGGGCCCTACGAGCAGTACTTC. It encodes CASSPPGGGPYEQYF.

The rearrangement uses TRBV19 and TRBJ1-5, with D possibly TRBD1 on 6 matching bases. V was cut by 3 bases and J by 3 bases, with 12 bases left in between. Germline CDR1 is LNHDA and CDR2 is SQIVND (reference sequence). This CDR3 region has 15 residues. The CDR3 DNA sequence: TGTGCCAGTAGTATTACAGGGACCTTCAATCAGCCCCAGCATTTT. Its translation: CASSITGTFNQPQHF.